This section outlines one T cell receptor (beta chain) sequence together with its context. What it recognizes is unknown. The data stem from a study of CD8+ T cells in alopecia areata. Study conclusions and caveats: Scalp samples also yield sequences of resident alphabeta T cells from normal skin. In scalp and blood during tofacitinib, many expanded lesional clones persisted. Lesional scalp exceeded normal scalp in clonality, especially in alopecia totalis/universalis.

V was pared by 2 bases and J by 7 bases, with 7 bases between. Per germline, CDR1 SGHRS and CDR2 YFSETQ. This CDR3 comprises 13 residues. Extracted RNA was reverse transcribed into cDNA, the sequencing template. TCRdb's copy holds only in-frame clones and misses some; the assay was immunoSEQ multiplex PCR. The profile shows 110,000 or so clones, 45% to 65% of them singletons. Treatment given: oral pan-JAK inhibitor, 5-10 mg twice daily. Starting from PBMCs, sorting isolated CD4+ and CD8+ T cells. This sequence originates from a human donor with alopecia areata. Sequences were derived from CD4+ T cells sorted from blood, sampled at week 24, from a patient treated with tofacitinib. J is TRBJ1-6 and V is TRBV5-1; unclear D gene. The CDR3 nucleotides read TGCGCCAGCAGCTTTACAGAAAATTCACCCCTCCACTTT. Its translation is CASSFTENSPLHF. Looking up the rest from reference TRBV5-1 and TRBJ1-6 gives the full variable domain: KAGVTQTPRYLIKTRGQQVTLSCSPISGHRSVSWYQQTPGQGLQFLFEYFSETQRNKGNFPGRFSGRQFSNSRSEMNVSTLELGDSALYLCASSFTENSPLHFGNGTRLTVT.